Listed below are T cell receptor beta chains from one sample, sequenced in a study of cytomegalovirus exposure and HLA in healthy donors. Some clones are missing from TCRdb's copy, which holds only in-frame ones; the method was immunoSEQ multiplex PCR. The table lists about 95,000 clones, roughly 82% of them singletons, with roughly 3.4% in the top ten. The sample comprised PBMCs. These TCRs come from a man aged 25-45 years in good health and CMV-seropositive. Each CDR3 is given with its conserved first and last residue. Each record gives: J gene, V gene, clone size, D gene, CDR3 protein, CDR3 DNA. A D gene is named only where the DNA matches it firmly. The size of a clone is reported for some rows only, either as once, few or many, or as a class for expanded clones.

TRBJ2-3 | TRBV10-3 | . | TRBD2 | CAISDVSSGGTDTQYF | TGTGCCATCAGTGATGTTTCGAGCGGGGGCACAGATACGCAGTATTTT
TRBJ2-7 | TRBV14 | . | . | CASSLSSYEQYF | TGTGCCAGCAGCCTGAGCTCCTACGAGCAGTACTTC
TRBJ2-7 | TRBV10-3 | . | TRBD2 | CAIRVTSGSTPYEQYF | TGTGCCATCAGGGTGACTAGCGGGAGTACCCCCTACGAGCAGTACTTC
TRBJ2-5 | TRBV28 | once | TRBD1 | CASSYRGETQYF | TGTGCCAGCAGTTACAGGGGAGAGACCCAGTACTTC
TRBJ2-7 | TRBV5-1 | once | . | CASSPGDLSYEQYF | TGCGCCAGCTCCCCAGGGGACCTCTCCTACGAGCAGTACTTC
TRBJ1-1 | TRBV19 | . | TRBD1 | CASSNWTGYPEAFF | TGTGCCAGTAGTAACTGGACAGGGTACCCTGAAGCTTTCTTT
TRBJ1-1 | TRBV15 | . | TRBD1 | CATSSLWDRDTEAFF | TGTGCCACCAGCAGTCTCTGGGACAGGGACACTGAAGCTTTCTTT
TRBJ2-1 | TRBV7-9 | . | . | CASSFSGPLQYNEQFF | TGTGCCAGCAGCTTCAGCGGGCCTCTCCAGTACAATGAGCAGTTCTTC
TRBJ2-6 | TRBV12-5 | . | . | CASGLIQGSGANVLTF | TGTGCTAGTGGTTTGATTCAGGGCTCTGGGGCCAACGTCCTGACTTTC
TRBJ2-4 | TRBV29-1 | . | TRBD2 | CSVKTSGRGEWGIQYF | TGCAGCGTCAAGACTAGCGGGAGGGGGGAGTGGGGCATTCAGTACTTC
TRBJ2-7 | TRBV7-9 | . | . | CASSLERGGNEQYF | TGTGCCAGCAGCTTAGAGAGGGGAGGCAACGAGCAGTACTTC
TRBJ2-3 | TRBV11-2 | . | TRBD1 | CASSLEITGGFTDTQYF | TGTGCCAGCAGCTTAGAAATTACAGGGGGCTTTACAGATACGCAGTATTTT
TRBJ1-5 | TRBV5-1 | . | TRBD1 | CASSEGTVNQPQHF | TGCGCCAGCAGCGAGGGGACAGTCAATCAGCCCCAGCATTTT
TRBJ1-4 | TRBV10-3 | . | . | CAISQQGLETTNEKLFF | TGTGCCATCAGTCAGCAGGGATTGGAAACAACTAATGAAAAACTGTTTTTT
TRBJ2-1 | TRBV18 | . | TRBD2 | CASSGASGNEQFF | TGTGCCAGCTCTGGGGCTAGCGGGAATGAGCAGTTCTTC
TRBJ2-1 | TRBV5-1 | . | TRBD1 | CASSLAAGQGYNEQFF | TGCGCCAGCAGCTTGGCCGCGGGACAGGGGTACAATGAGCAGTTCTTC
TRBJ1-6 | TRBV2 | few | . | CASSESRSYNSPLHF | TGTGCCAGCAGTGAGTCCCGCTCCTATAATTCACCCCTCCACTTT
TRBJ1-6 | TRBV6-5 | . | . | CASSYSEGNSPLHF | TGTGCCAGCAGTTACTCGGAGGGGAATTCACCCCTCCACTTT
TRBJ2-7 | TRBV30 | . | TRBD2 | CAWSRAGLAERLPPYEQYF | TGTGCCTGGAGTAGGGCAGGACTAGCGGAGCGCCTACCCCCCTACGAGCAGTACTTC
TRBJ2-7 | TRBV9 | . | . | CASSTDSYEQYF | TGTGCCAGCAGTACGGACAGCTACGAGCAGTACTTC
TRBJ1-3 | TRBV7-9 | few | . | CASPGIRQGNTIYF | TGTGCCAGCCCGGGGATTAGACAAGGAAACACCATATATTTT
TRBJ1-4 | TRBV7-2 | . | . | CASSLVNEKLFF | TGTGCCAGCAGCCTTGTTAATGAAAAACTGTTTTTT
TRBJ1-2 | TRBV18 | once | . | CASSLDRDAYGYTF | TGTGCCAGCTCCCTTGACAGAGATGCCTATGGCTACACCTTC
TRBJ2-7 | TRBV28 | . | TRBD1 | CASSFGQDEQYF | TGTGCCAGCAGTTTTGGACAGGACGAGCAGTACTTC
TRBJ2-2 | TRBV5-4 | . | TRBD2 | CASSAGGLAGENTGELFF | TGTGCCAGCAGCGCCGGAGGACTAGCGGGAGAAAACACCGGGGAGCTGTTTTTT
TRBJ2-3 | TRBV11-2 | . | . | CASNVISADTQYF | TGTGCCAGCAACGTTATCTCGGCAGATACGCAGTATTTT
TRBJ1-6 | TRBV7-8 | . | TRBD1 | CASSFTGEISPLHF | TGTGCCAGCAGCTTCACAGGGGAAATTTCACCCCTCCACTTT
TRBJ2-1 | TRBV5-5 | . | . | CASSLYTNNEQFF | TGTGCCAGCAGCTTGTACACCAACAATGAGCAGTTCTTC
TRBJ1-6 | TRBV5-1 | . | TRBD1 | CASSVGQGGSPLHF | TGCGCCAGCAGCGTTGGACAGGGTGGTTCACCCCTCCACTTT
TRBJ2-7 | TRBV7-2 | . | TRBD1 | CASSSDRVEQYF | TGTGCCAGCAGCTCCGACAGGGTAGAGCAGTACTTC
TRBJ2-5 | TRBV4-2 | . | . | CASSVTDKKETQYF | TGTGCCAGCAGTGTGACAGATAAAAAAGAGACCCAGTACTTC
TRBJ1-2 | TRBV2 | . | . | CASSGLDKGKSYTF | TGTGCCAGCAGTGGCCTTGACAAGGGGAAGAGCTACACCTTC
TRBJ2-3 | TRBV4-1 | . | TRBD2 | CASNSGMTDTQYF | TGCGCCAGCAACAGCGGGATGACAGATACGCAGTATTTT
TRBJ1-6 | TRBV5-1 | . | TRBD1 | CASSPPGGIGSPLHF | TGCGCCAGCAGCCCACCAGGGGGCATCGGTTCACCCCTCCACTTT
TRBJ1-5 | TRBV27 | few | . | CASSPQGLGNQPQHF | TGTGCCAGCAGCCCCCAGGGTTTGGGCAATCAGCCCCAGCATTTT
TRBJ2-1 | TRBV5-6 | . | . | CASSLLDEQFF | TGTGCCAGCAGCTTACTCGATGAGCAGTTCTTC
TRBJ2-1 | TRBV6-1 | . | TRBD2 | CASSETSGSHEQFF | TGTGCCAGCAGTGAGACTAGCGGGAGCCATGAGCAGTTCTTC
TRBJ2-3 | TRBV5-1 | . | TRBD1 | CASSPGTVTDTQYF | TGCGCCAGCAGCCCAGGGACAGTCACAGATACGCAGTATTTT
TRBJ2-7 | TRBV18 | . | TRBD1 | CASSPDRGPGYEQYF | TGTGCCAGCTCACCGGACAGGGGTCCGGGCTACGAGCAGTACTTC
TRBJ2-7 | TRBV28 | . | TRBD2 | CASKREGDEQYF | TGTGCCAGCAAGCGGGAGGGCGATGAGCAGTACTTC
TRBJ2-7 | TRBV4-2 | . | . | CASSQELISYEQYF | TGTGCCAGCAGCCAAGAATTAATCTCCTACGAGCAGTACTTC
TRBJ1-6 | TRBV27 | . | TRBD1 | CASSLDRGSYNSPLHF | TGTGCCAGCAGTTTAGACAGGGGGTCATACAATTCACCCCTCCACTTT
TRBJ2-7 | TRBV7-2 | . | . | CASSFPPAYEQYF | TGTGCCAGCAGCTTCCCGCCGGCCTACGAGCAGTACTTC
TRBJ2-7 | TRBV5-4 | . | . | CASSLEGRFEQYF | TGTGCCAGCAGCTTAGAGGGCCGGTTCGAGCAGTACTTC
TRBJ2-1 | TRBV11-2 | . | TRBD2 | CASSLVLAGYNEQFF | TGTGCCAGCAGCTTAGTACTAGCGGGATACAATGAGCAGTTCTTC